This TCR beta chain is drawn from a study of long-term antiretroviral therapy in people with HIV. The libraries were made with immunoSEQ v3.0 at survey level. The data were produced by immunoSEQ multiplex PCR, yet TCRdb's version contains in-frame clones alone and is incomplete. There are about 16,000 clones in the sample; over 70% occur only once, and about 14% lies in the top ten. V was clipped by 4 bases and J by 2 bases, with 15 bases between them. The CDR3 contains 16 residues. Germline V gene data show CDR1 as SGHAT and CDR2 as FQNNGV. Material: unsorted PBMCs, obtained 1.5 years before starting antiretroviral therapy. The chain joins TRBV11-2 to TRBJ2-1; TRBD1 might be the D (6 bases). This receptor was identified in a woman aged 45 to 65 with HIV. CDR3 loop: CASSSSQTGPYNEQFF. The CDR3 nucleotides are TGTGCCAGCAGCTCCTCCCAGACAGGTCCCTACAATGAGCAGTTCTTC.